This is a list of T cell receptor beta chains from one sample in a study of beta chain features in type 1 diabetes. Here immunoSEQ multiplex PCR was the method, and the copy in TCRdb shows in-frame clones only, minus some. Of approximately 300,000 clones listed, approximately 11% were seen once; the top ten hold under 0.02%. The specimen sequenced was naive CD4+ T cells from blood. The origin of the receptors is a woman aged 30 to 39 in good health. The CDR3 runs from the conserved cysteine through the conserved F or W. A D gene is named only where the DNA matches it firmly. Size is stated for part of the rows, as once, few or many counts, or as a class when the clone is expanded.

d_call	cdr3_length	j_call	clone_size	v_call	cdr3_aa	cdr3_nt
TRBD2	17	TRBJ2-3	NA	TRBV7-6	CASSPGLAGSSTDTQYF	TGTGCCAGCAGCCCGGGACTAGCGGGATCTAGCACAGATACGCAGTATTTT
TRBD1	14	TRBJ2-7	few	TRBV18	CASSPTGQAYEQYF	TGTGCCAGCTCACCTACGGGACAGGCCTACGAGCAGTACTTC
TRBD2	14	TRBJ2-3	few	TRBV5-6	CASSSLAGADTQYF	TGTGCCAGCAGCTCCTTAGCGGGAGCAGATACGCAGTATTTT
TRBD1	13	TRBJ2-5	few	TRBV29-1	CSVQGQLQETQYF	TGCAGCGTGCAGGGACAGCTCCAAGAGACCCAGTACTTC
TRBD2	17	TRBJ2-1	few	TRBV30	CAWIGTSGKVRNNEQFF	TGTGCCTGGATTGGGACTAGCGGGAAGGTTCGCAACAATGAGCAGTTCTTC
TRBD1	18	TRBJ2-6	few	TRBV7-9	CASSNQGQGFSGANVLTF	TGTGCCAGCAGCAACCAGGGACAGGGGTTCTCTGGGGCCAACGTCCTGACTTTC
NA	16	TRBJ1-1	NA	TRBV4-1	CASAWGGRARDTEAFF	TGCGCCAGCGCGTGGGGGGGGCGGGCGCGGGACACTGAAGCTTTCTTT
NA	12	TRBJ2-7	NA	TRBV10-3	CAIRRSEGEQYF	TGTGCCATCAGGCGGTCGGAGGGAGAGCAGTACTTC
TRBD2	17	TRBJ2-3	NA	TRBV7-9	CASSPRLALSGADTQYF	TGTGCCAGCAGTCCGAGACTAGCTCTTTCCGGGGCAGATACGCAGTATTTT
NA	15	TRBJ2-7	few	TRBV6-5	CASRGTGTPNYEQYF	TGTGCCAGCAGAGGTACCGGGACTCCGAACTACGAGCAGTACTTC
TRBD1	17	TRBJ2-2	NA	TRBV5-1	CASSLVPGGIGTGELFF	TGCGCCAGCAGCTTGGTCCCAGGGGGCATTGGCACCGGGGAGCTGTTTTTT
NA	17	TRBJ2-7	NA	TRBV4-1	CASSQDPTGVRSYEQYF	TGCGCCAGCAGCCAAGATCCGACAGGAGTTAGGTCTTACGAGCAGTACTTC
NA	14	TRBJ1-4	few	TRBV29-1	CSVATGIVGEKLFF	TGCAGCGTTGCTACAGGGATTGTTGGAGAAAAACTGTTTTTT
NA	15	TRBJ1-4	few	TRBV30	CAWRNKGTGNEKLFF	TGTGCCTGGAGAAACAAAGGGACTGGGAATGAAAAACTGTTTTTT
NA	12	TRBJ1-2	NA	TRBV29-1	CSVERGNYGYTF	TGCAGCGTTGAAAGGGGGAACTATGGCTACACCTTC
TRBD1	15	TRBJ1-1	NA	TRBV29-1	CSVGTWTGKNTEAFF	TGCAGCGTAGGCACCTGGACAGGGAAGAACACTGAAGCTTTCTTT
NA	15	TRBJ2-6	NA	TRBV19	CASSPQGGGANVLTF	TGTGCCAGTAGTCCTCAGGGTGGTGGGGCCAACGTCCTGACTTTC
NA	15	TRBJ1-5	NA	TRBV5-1	CASSWDTGHNQPQHF	TGCGCCAGCAGTTGGGATACAGGGCACAATCAGCCCCAGCATTTT
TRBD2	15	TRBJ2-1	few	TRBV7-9	CASSPQSGRASPSIF	TGTGCCAGCAGCCCTCAGAGCGGGAGGGCTTCCCCTTCGATCTTC
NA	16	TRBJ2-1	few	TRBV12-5	CASGLVALGQSNEQFF	TGTGCTAGTGGTTTGGTAGCCCTCGGACAGAGCAATGAGCAGTTCTTC
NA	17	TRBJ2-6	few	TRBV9	CASSVGSGSSGANVLTF	TGTGCCAGCAGCGTAGGTTCAGGATCCTCTGGGGCCAACGTCCTGACTTTC
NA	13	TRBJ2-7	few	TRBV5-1	CASSKTGSYEQYF	TGCGCCAGCAGCAAAACAGGGTCCTACGAGCAGTACTTC
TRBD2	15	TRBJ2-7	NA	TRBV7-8	CASSLGGASGGRQYF	TGTGCCAGCAGCTTAGGTGGGGCTAGCGGGGGTCGGCAGTACTTC
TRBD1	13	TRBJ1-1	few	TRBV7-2	CASSRDRDTEAFF	TGTGCCAGCAGTAGAGACAGGGACACTGAAGCTTTCTTT
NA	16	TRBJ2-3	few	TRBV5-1	CASSLGRESFTDTQYF	TGCGCCAGCAGCTTGGGCAGGGAAAGTTTTACAGATACGCAGTATTTT
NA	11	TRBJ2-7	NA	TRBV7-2	CASSNLREQYF	TGTGCCAGCAGCAACCTGCGGGAGCAGTACTTC
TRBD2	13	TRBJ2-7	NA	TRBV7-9	CASSLASGSEQYF	TGTGCCAGCAGCTTAGCTAGCGGGAGCGAGCAGTACTTC
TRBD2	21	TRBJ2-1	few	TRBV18	CASSPPFIGGSRPNKYNEQFF	TGTGCCAGCTCACCACCCTTTATAGGCGGGAGCCGACCGAACAAATACAATGAGCAGTTCTTC